The sequence of this TCR beta chain was determined in a study of early T cells in non-severe SARS-CoV-2 infection. MiXCR, applied by TCRdb to the 5' RACE reads, yields one record per CDR3 protein. In the table there are about 48,000 distinct CDR3 sequences, around 6.4% of which are singletons. V gave up 4 bases and J gave up 4 bases, with 13 bases separating them. The germline V gene has CDR1 SGHDT and CDR2 YYEEEE. This CDR3 is 14 amino acids long. This clonotype was observed many times. Material: whole blood, obtained at baseline. The receptor was derived from an adult who was a healthcare worker with PCR-confirmed SARS-CoV-2 infection or an uninfected control (not recorded which). This chain links TRBV5-6 with TRBJ2-3, with unresolved D. CDR3 sequence reads: CASSLFGVADTQYF. The CDR3 nucleotides are TGTGCCAGCAGCCTCTTCGGTGTGGCAGATACGCAGTATTTT.